This T cell receptor (beta chain) was observed in a study of persistence of HIV-infected CD4 T cells. J was trimmed by 2 bases and V by 3 bases; bases with no gene match: 0. This CDR3 region has 14 residues. Germline V gene lookup returns CDR1 LNHDA and CDR2 SQIVND (reference sequence). The immunoSEQ assay was version 4, run in survey mode. Template was genomic DNA at around 9.3 ng/uL, with up to 1 ug used per sample. Sequencing was performed with immunoSEQ multiplex PCR; in TCRdb, only in-frame clones are kept and a portion is missing. The sample holds 36,000 or so clones, approximately 78% seen once. The stimulus was an HIV-1 Gag 15-mer peptide pool, about 1 ug/peptide/mL. Memory cells lacking CD40L and CD69 with high CD45RO were sorted. Turning to this clone: Its specificity is unknown.

Regarding the study as a whole: Antigen-responding cells were enriched for degenerate expanded CDR3beta sequences. Proviral oligoclonality tracked with TCR oligoclonality within the same sorted cells.

The genes are TRBV19 and TRBJ1-2; 10 positions match TRBD1. The source was cultured CD4+ T cells from PBMCs, collected from a patient who received antiretroviral therapy. This TCR was recovered from an adult with HIV. The donor label of this sample is uncertain. CDR3 nucleotides: TGTGCCAGTAGTATGGGACAGGGGAACTATGGCTACACCTTC. This sequence encodes CASSMGQGNYGYTF.